The clone carrying this TCR beta chain occurred once. The CDR3 extends over 20 amino acids. The germline V gene encodes CDR1 MNHEY and CDR2 SMNVEV (reference sequence). V shed 6 bases, J shed 8 bases, and the junction held 20 bases outside the gene matches. The data stem from a study of OX40 agonist ivuxolimab in advanced cancers. Only in-frame clones appear in the TCRdb table, and some are missing; sequencing was by immunoSEQ multiplex PCR. This sample carries about 100,000 clones, 86% of them seen once, and the ten largest clones take around 5.9%. Peripheral blood came from all dose cohorts at three timepoints.

The sequences come from CD4+ or CD8+ T cells sorted from blood, collected in a trial of the OX40 agonist ivuxolimab. The receptor's source is an adult with an advanced solid tumor such as melanoma, head and neck, liver or kidney cancer. The V gene is TRBV27, the J gene TRBJ2-1; the match to TRBD2 covers 15 bases. The CDR3 DNA sequence: TGTGCCAGCAGCAAACCCTCATCCGGGACTAGCGGGGGGTTTGTGTATGAGCAGTTCTTC. Its protein product is CASSKPSSGTSGGFVYEQFF.